This T cell receptor (beta chain) was documented in a study of T cells after yellow fever vaccination. Regarding the study as a whole: Repertoires obtained by FACS sorting could include abundant clonotypes that entered as contaminants from the bulk population. A faster peak, day 5 versus 15, was reached by the weaker secondary response.

Looked up from germline, CDR1 is SGHTA and CDR2 is FQGNSA. Trimming took 6 bases from V and 7 from J; bases not matched to a gene: 10. CDR3 length: 15 amino acids. There are many counts of this clonotype. Antigen unknown. 5'RACE template switching added a universal primer site and UMIs to TCR cDNA. TCRdb independently ran MiXCR on the 5' RACE reads; one entry per CDR3 protein. Among 200,000 to 250,000 distinct CDR3 sequences, less than 3.5% were seen once, and the ten largest hold under 3.5%. The rearrangement links TRBV7-2 to TRBJ2-3, with 10 bases matching TRBD2. This receptor was obtained from a man aged 18 to 29 who received the YFV17D yellow fever vaccine. The sequenced sample was CD4+ T cells sorted from PBMCs, obtained 10 days after the yellow fever booster vaccination. CDR3 sequence: CASRLRSGGEYTQYF. The DNA of the CDR3 is TGTGCCAGCAGGTTACGGAGCGGGGGGGAATATACGCAGTATTTT. The full variable domain, its missing parts supplied by reference TRBV7-2 and TRBJ2-3, is GAGVSQSPSNKVTEKGKDVELRCDPISGHTALYWYRQSLGQGLEFLIYFQGNSAPDKSGLPSDRFSAERTGGSVSTLTIQRTQQEDSAVYLCASRLRSGGEYTQYFGPGTRLTVL.